The present T cell receptor beta chain was sequenced within a study of OX40 agonist ivuxolimab in advanced cancers. The overall study: In this cohort, patients received ivuxolimab, an agonistic anti-OX40 (CD134) antibody. Patients were roughly 83% male with ages roughly 20 to 80, mean approximately 55.

Sequencing used immunoSEQ multiplex PCR; TCRdb keeps in-frame clones, though not all of them. The sample carries about 82,000 clones, about 86% recorded once. Trimming left V 4 bases short and J 5 bases short, with 12 bases between. The CDR3 loop spans 14 amino acids. Germline V gene sequence: CDR1 MGHRA, CDR2 YSYEKL. This clone turned up a few times. Its target is unknown. The study, taken as a whole, reports: The CD4+ and CD8+ T cells in the blood had expanded clonally by week 6 at 0.1 to 3.0 mg/kg. Several nonresponders also turned out to have low normalized T-cell clonal expansion.

The TCR originated in an adult with an advanced solid tumor such as melanoma, head and neck, liver or kidney cancer. The V call is TRBV4-1, the J call TRBJ1-5; a weak D match, TRBD1 (5 bases). The sequences come from CD4+ or CD8+ T cells sorted from blood, collected in a trial of the OX40 agonist ivuxolimab. This CDR3 is CASSPGKEDQPQHF. As DNA, the CDR3 is TGCGCCAGCAGCCCAGGGAAGGAGGATCAGCCCCAGCATTTT.